The rows below give T cell receptor beta chains drawn from one sample of a study of cytomegalovirus exposure and HLA in healthy donors. Assay used: immunoSEQ multiplex PCR; TCRdb lists only in-frame clones, some missing. The sample carries about 100,000 clones, about 9.4% recorded once. Sequencing was carried out using PBMCs. These receptors came from a man between 35 and 55 years old in good health and CMV-seropositive. Each CDR3 is given with its conserved first and last residue. A D gene is named only where the DNA matches it firmly. Clone size, where shown, is once, few, many, or a class for clones that have expanded.

cdr3_length	d_call	v_call	j_call	clone_size	cdr3_nt	cdr3_aa
16	NA	TRBV15	TRBJ1-1	NA	TGTGCCACCAGCAGAGATCGTCAGCGGGGGGACCGCGAAGCTTTCTTT	CATSRDRQRGDREAFF
15	TRBD1	TRBV19	TRBJ2-2	NA	TGTGCCAGTAGTATTGGGGACAGGGCCGGCGGGGAGCTGTTTTTT	CASSIGDRAGGELFF
13	NA	TRBV6-5	TRBJ1-4	few	TGTGCCAGCAGTTACTCTGCGAGAGGAGAACTGTTTTTT	CASSYSARGELFF
9	NA	TRBV20-1	TRBJ1-2	few	TGCAGCCCCCCGAGTGGCTACACCTTC	CSPPSGYTF
15	TRBD1	TRBV5-6	TRBJ1-2	few	TGTGCCAGCAGCGGCCGACAGGGGGGTCACTATGGCTACACCTTC	CASSGRQGGHYGYTF
14	NA	TRBV7-6	TRBJ2-7	many	TGTGCCAGCAGCTTTAGCCGGGAGAACTACGAGCAGTACTTC	CASSFSRENYEQYF
12	NA	TRBV29-1	TRBJ1-3	few	TGCAGCGGCCAACAGGGTAGTGACACCATATATTTT	CSGQQGSDTIYF
15	TRBD2	TRBV2	TRBJ2-3	few	TGTGCCAGCAGTGTACCCGGGAGGGCCACAGATACGCAGTATTTT	CASSVPGRATDTQYF
15	TRBD2	TRBV7-9	TRBJ2-2	few	TGTGCCAGCAGCTCCCGCGGGAGCGGTGTCGGGGAGCTGTTTTTT	CASSSRGSGVGELFF
14	NA	TRBV6-5	TRBJ1-5	few	TGTGCCAGCAGGTCTACAGGGAGCAATCAGCCCCAGCATTTT	CASRSTGSNQPQHF
16	NA	TRBV27	TRBJ2-2	few	TGTGCCAGCAGTTTATATCCCCAGGGTATGACCGGGGAGCTGTTTTTT	CASSLYPQGMTGELFF
14	TRBD1	TRBV19	TRBJ2-5	NA	TGTGCCAGTAGTATGGGACAGGGTAGTGAGACCCAGTACTTC	CASSMGQGSETQYF
13	NA	TRBV5-1	TRBJ1-4	NA	TGCGCCAGCAGCTTGGCGGGTCGTGAAAAACTGTTTTTT	CASSLAGREKLFF
17	TRBD1	TRBV5-6	TRBJ2-7	NA	TGTGCCAGCAGCTCCACAAGTTGGACAGGGGGCGGGTACGAGCAGTACTTC	CASSSTSWTGGGYEQYF
15	TRBD2	TRBV7-3	TRBJ2-1	NA	TGTGCCAGCAGCTGGGGACTAGCGGGAGTCAATGAGCAGTTCTTC	CASSWGLAGVNEQFF
14	NA	TRBV6-1	TRBJ2-3	NA	TGTGCCAGCAGCAAAGGGGACACGGGAGATACGCAGTATTTT	CASSKGDTGDTQYF
13	NA	TRBV2	TRBJ1-2	NA	TGTGCCAGCGCCGTGAATCTCGTGCTTGGCTGCACCTTC	CASAVNLVLGCTF
10	NA	TRBV29-1	TRBJ1-1	few	TGCAGCGTAGGAACAGCAGAAGCTTTCTTT	CSVGTAEAFF
13	TRBD1	TRBV7-7	TRBJ2-7	NA	TGTGCTAGCAGCCGGACAGGGTCCTACGAGCAGTACTTC	CASSRTGSYEQYF
14	TRBD2	TRBV7-8	TRBJ2-7	NA	TGTGCCAGCAGTTTCAGCGGGAGCCACTACGAGCAGTACTTC	CASSFSGSHYEQYF
14	TRBD2	TRBV27	TRBJ2-7	NA	TGTGCCAGCAGTTTCCGAGCGGGAACCTACGAGCAGTACTTC	CASSFRAGTYEQYF
13	NA	TRBV7-3	TRBJ1-1	few	TGTGCCAGCAGCTTACAGGGTTACACTGAAGCTTTCTTT	CASSLQGYTEAFF
14	NA	TRBV27	TRBJ1-1	NA	TGTGCCAGCAGTTTTAGGGAGTGGGACACTGAAGCTTTCTTT	CASSFREWDTEAFF
15	NA	TRBV2	TRBJ2-6	many	TGTGCCAGTCGGACAGAACCCTCTGGGGCCAACGTCCTGACTTTC	CASRTEPSGANVLTF
16	NA	TRBV28	TRBJ2-7	few	TGTGCCAGCAGTTCCCCTGGTTTATCCTACCGGTACGAGCAGTACTTC	CASSSPGLSYRYEQYF
16	TRBD2	TRBV25-1	TRBJ2-5	NA	TGTGCCAGCAGTGACCCCCTAGCGGAAAGCCCGGAGACCCAGTACTTC	CASSDPLAESPETQYF
15	NA	TRBV6-5	TRBJ2-7	NA	TGTGCCAGCAGTCCTCCGGGAGCCCTCTCCTACGAGCAGTACTTC	CASSPPGALSYEQYF
15	NA	TRBV7-8	TRBJ2-2	few	TGTGCCAGCAGCTGGGTACTCCCGGGCACCGGGGAGCTGTTTTTT	CASSWVLPGTGELFF
14	TRBD2	TRBV25-1	TRBJ2-7	NA	TGTGCCAGCAGTGAGTTGGGGGAGGGCTACGAGCAGTACTTC	CASSELGEGYEQYF
15	TRBD1	TRBV5-6	TRBJ1-5	NA	TGTGCCAGCAGCCTCGGGACAGGGGGCTTTCAGCCCCAGCATTTT	CASSLGTGGFQPQHF
14	NA	TRBV25-1	TRBJ2-5	NA	TGTGCCAGCAGTGAGGCAGGGGTCGTGAAGACCCAGTACTTC	CASSEAGVVKTQYF
16	TRBD2	TRBV19	TRBJ2-2	NA	TGTGCCAGTAGCGCATCTAGCGGACTGAACACCGGGGAGCTGTTTTTT	CASSASSGLNTGELFF
14	TRBD1	TRBV6-1	TRBJ2-5	few	TGTGCCAGCAGAGTGGGACAGGGTATGGAGACCCAGTACTTC	CASRVGQGMETQYF
14	NA	TRBV15	TRBJ2-7	NA	TGTGCCACCAGCATCTACCTACAGGGTGACGAGCAGTACTTC	CATSIYLQGDEQYF
16	TRBD2	TRBV14	TRBJ2-1	NA	TGTGCCAGCAGCCAAACCGGGACTAGCATCATAGATGAGCAGTTCTTC	CASSQTGTSIIDEQFF
15	TRBD2	TRBV7-3	TRBJ2-3	NA	TGTGCCAGCAGCTCGACTAGCGGGGGCACAGATACGCAGTATTTT	CASSSTSGGTDTQYF
15	TRBD1	TRBV18	TRBJ2-5	NA	TGTGCCAGCTCACCAGGACAGGGGGAAGGGGAGACCCAGTACTTC	CASSPGQGEGETQYF
13	NA	TRBV18	TRBJ2-2	few	TGTGCCAGCTCACGGGGGGACCCCGGGAAGCTGTTTTTT	CASSRGDPGKLFF
14	NA	TRBV5-6	TRBJ1-4	NA	TGTGCCAGCAGCTTTCGGGGGGCCAGTGAAAAACTGTTTTTT	CASSFRGASEKLFF
15	NA	TRBV21-1	TRBJ2-2	NA	TGTGCCAGCATCGACAGGGGATCGAACACCGGGGAGCTGTTTTTT	CASIDRGSNTGELFF
17	TRBD2	TRBV10-3	TRBJ2-1	NA	TGTGCCATCAGTGAGTCGACCGGCAGCGGGGGGACAATTGAGCAGTTCTTC	CAISESTGSGGTIEQFF
12	NA	TRBV29-1	TRBJ2-7	NA	TGCAGCGTTGAAGAGATGAGCTACGAGCAGTACTTC	CSVEEMSYEQYF
13	NA	TRBV29-1	TRBJ1-5	NA	TGCAGCGTTGAAGCGGGGGGGGGTCAGCCCCAGCATTTT	CSVEAGGGQPQHF
15	NA	TRBV28	TRBJ1-5	few	TGTGCCAGCAGGGTTGGACTTGGGGGCAATCAGCCCCAGCATTTT	CASRVGLGGNQPQHF
13	TRBD1	TRBV27	TRBJ1-5	NA	TGTGCCAGCAGTCTTCAGGGGGTACAGCCCCAGCATTTT	CASSLQGVQPQHF
16	NA	TRBV7-2	TRBJ2-6	NA	TGTGCCAGCAGCTTAATTGGGGGCGCTGGGGCCAACGTCCTGACTTTC	CASSLIGGAGANVLTF
16	TRBD2	TRBV4-1	TRBJ2-1	many	TGCGCCAGCAGCCAAGATACCAGCGGGATACGGAATGAGCAGTTCTTC	CASSQDTSGIRNEQFF
15	NA	TRBV2	TRBJ1-5	few	TGTGCCAGCAGTGAACAGGGTTTTCGGAATCAGCCCCAGCATTTT	CASSEQGFRNQPQHF
14	NA	TRBV2	TRBJ1-2	few	TGTGCCAGCAGTGAACAGGGTGTGGAGTATGGCTACACCTTC	CASSEQGVEYGYTF
14	NA	TRBV7-2	TRBJ1-1	few	TGTGCCAGCAGCATCTCGGCGGGGAACACTGAAGCTTTCTTT	CASSISAGNTEAFF
18	TRBD2	TRBV19	TRBJ2-7	NA	TGTGCCAGTAGTAAACAAAAGACTAGCGGGAGGGCCGTATACGAGCAGTACTTC	CASSKQKTSGRAVYEQYF
12	NA	TRBV27	TRBJ1-5	few	TGTGCCAGCCGTACAGGGTTCCAGCCCCAGCATTTT	CASRTGFQPQHF
17	NA	TRBV5-8	TRBJ2-2	few	TGTGCCAGCACCGGGCCCGGAGGGGGCATCAACACCGGGGAGCTGTTTTTT	CASTGPGGGINTGELFF